The clone carrying this T cell receptor beta chain has ten or more counts. What it binds is unknown. The sample belongs to a study of CD8 T cells in ankylosing spondylitis. Findings of the study overall: A TCR beta motif made of 7 to 9 highly homologous variants seemed typical of ankylosing spondylitis blood. Some of the motif variants had earlier been found in reactive arthritis patients' fluid and blood. Clones linked to disease were reported to show significant enrichment in matched ankylosing spondylitis synovial fluid.

The TCR beta libraries were generated through quantitative 5'-RACE incorporating molecular barcodes. From the 5' RACE reads, TCRdb called clonotypes with MiXCR, one entry per CDR3 protein. The data contain about 130,000 distinct CDR3 sequences, 7% to 10% of them singletons. The CDR3 spans 13 residues. The germline CDR1 and CDR2 sequences are DFQATT and SNEGSKA (reference sequence). The V gene lost 2 bases and the J gene lost 3 bases, with 11 bases spanning the gap. The sequence came from a male donor with ankylosing spondylitis or in good health (not recorded which). Sequencing input: blood, either unsorted or a sorted T cell fraction (not recorded which). The V and J genes are TRBV20-1 and TRBJ2-7; D unclear. As DNA, the CDR3 is TGCAGTGCTAGAAAGCCCCTGGGCTACGAGCAGTACTTC. It is translated as CSARKPLGYEQYF.